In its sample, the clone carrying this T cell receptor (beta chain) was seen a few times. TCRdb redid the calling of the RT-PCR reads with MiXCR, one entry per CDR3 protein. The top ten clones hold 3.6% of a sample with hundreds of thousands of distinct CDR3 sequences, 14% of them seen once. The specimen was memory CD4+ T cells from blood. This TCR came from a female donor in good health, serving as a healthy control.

CDR3 nucleotides: TGTGCCAGCAGTGACTCTGGAGGCAATCAGCCCCAGCATTTT. Translation: CASSDSGGNQPQHF. The V call is TRBV6-4, the J call TRBJ1-5; D remains ambiguous. Per germline, CDR1 MRHNA and CDR2 SNTAGT. The CDR3 has 14 amino acids. V lost 0 bases and J 2 bases, leaving 5 bases between the germline ends.